This is a list of T cell receptor beta chains from one sample in a study of T cells expressing NK-cell markers. TCRdb reprocessed the 5' RACE reads, keeping one entry per CDR3 protein, no DNA. The specimen's table records fewer than 300,000 distinct CDR3 sequences. Sequencing used blood T cells: a sorted CD56 or NKG2C T cell subset, CD4+ or CD8+ T cells, or bulk PBMC T cells (not recorded which). Every receptor here comes from a woman aged 18-70 years in good health. The CDR3 runs from the conserved cysteine through the conserved F or W.

J,V,CDR3
TRBJ2-7,TRBV29-1,CSTHRAYEQYF
TRBJ2-7,TRBV28,CASSLEAGSYEQYF
TRBJ2-5,TRBV5-1,CASSLGTRGETQYF
TRBJ2-3,TRBV7-2,CASSASRDRKQYF
TRBJ2-1,TRBV15,CATSREGNGFGEQFF
TRBJ2-7,TRBV3-1,CASSQREGRKEQYF
TRBJ2-4,TRBV5-1,CASSLGQGNIQYF
TRBJ2-1,TRBV29-1,CSVLPGGRNNEQFF
TRBJ2-5,TRBV5-1,CASRTGTPVHQETQYF
TRBJ1-4,TRBV27,CASSQERWEKLFF
TRBJ1-1,TRBV5-1,CASSLRSGSTEAFF
TRBJ1-3,TRBV29-1,CSVVQGTGNTIYF
TRBJ2-5,TRBV29-1,CSSLGNRDQETQYF
TRBJ2-1,TRBV19,CASSIDRGLPYNEQFF
TRBJ1-4,TRBV29-1,CSVAKGDEKLFF
TRBJ1-4,TRBV18,CASSLGVNEKLFF
TRBJ1-5,TRBV5-1,CASSPAPRGNQPQHF
TRBJ1-1,TRBV11-2,CASSLEVAEAFF
TRBJ2-5,TRBV2,CASRAGQQETQYF
TRBJ1-2,TRBV3-1,CASSQGPGIGSLGYTF
TRBJ1-1,TRBV29-1,CSVAGVFNTEAFF
TRBJ1-2,TRBV7-3,CASSLTSDRVRLGNGYTF
TRBJ2-3,TRBV10-3,CAISPGLAGPDTQYF
TRBJ1-3,TRBV18,CASSTLGRGNTIYF
TRBJ2-7,TRBV10-3,CAISDSDTLLHEQYF
TRBJ2-2,TRBV14,CASSQQLGGRGELFF
TRBJ2-3,TRBV7-9,CASSLGDYSTDTQYF
TRBJ2-7,TRBV18,CASSPPMGTSSRYYEQYF
TRBJ1-6,TRBV4-3,CASSHAGRINLYNSPLHF
TRBJ2-1,TRBV2,CASSGAGEQFF
TRBJ2-1,TRBV5-1,CASSSSTSEGEQFF
TRBJ1-1,TRBV29-1,CSLWVGVNTEAFF